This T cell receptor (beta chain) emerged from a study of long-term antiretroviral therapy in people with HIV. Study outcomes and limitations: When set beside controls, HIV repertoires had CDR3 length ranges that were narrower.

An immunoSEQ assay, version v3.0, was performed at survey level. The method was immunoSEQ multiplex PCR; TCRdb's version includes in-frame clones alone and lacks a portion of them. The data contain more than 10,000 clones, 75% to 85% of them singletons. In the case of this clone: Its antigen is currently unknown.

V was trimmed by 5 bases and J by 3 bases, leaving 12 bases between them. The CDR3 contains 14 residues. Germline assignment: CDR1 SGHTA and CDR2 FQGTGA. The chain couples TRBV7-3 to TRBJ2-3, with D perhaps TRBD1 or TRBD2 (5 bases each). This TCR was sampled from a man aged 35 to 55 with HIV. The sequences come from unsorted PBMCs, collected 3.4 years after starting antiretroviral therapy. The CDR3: CASSAGTATDTQYF. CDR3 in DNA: TGTGCCAGCAGCGCCGGGACCGCTACAGATACGCAGTATTTT.